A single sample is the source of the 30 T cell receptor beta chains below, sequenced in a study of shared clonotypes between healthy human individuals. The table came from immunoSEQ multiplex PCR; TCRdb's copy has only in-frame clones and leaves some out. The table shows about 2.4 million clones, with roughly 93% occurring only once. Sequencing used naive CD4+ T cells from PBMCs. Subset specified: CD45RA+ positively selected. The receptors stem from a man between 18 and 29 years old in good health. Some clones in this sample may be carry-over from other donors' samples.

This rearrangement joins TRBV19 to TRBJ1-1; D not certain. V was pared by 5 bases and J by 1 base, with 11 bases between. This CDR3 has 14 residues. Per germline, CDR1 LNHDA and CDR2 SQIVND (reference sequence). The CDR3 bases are TGTGCCAGTAGTGCCCAGACGGCGAACACTGAAGCTTTCTTT. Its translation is CASSAQTANTEAFF.

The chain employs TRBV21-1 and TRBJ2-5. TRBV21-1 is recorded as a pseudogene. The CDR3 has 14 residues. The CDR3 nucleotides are TGTGCCAGCAGCAAATTAAAGGGCAAGGAGACCCAGTACTTC. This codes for CASSKLKGKETQYF.

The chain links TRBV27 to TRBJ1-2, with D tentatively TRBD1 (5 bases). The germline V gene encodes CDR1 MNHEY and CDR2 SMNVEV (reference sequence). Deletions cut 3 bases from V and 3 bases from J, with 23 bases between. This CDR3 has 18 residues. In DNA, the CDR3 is TGTGCCAGCAGTTTTGGGCGGGGGATCTTGTGGGGGGACTATGGCTACACCTTC. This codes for CASSFGRGILWGDYGYTF.

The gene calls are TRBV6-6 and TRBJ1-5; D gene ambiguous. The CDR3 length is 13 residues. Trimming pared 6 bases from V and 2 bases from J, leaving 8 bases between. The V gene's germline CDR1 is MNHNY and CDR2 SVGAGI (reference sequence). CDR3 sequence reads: CASSGVGNQPQHF. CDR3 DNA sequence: TGTGCCAGCAGCGGTGTAGGCAATCAGCCCCAGCATTTT.

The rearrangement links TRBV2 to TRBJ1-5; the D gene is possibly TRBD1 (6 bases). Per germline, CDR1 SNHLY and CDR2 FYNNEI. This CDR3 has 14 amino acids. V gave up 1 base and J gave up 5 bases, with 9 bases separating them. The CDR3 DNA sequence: TGTGCCAGCAGTGAAGGAGGGGGGGATCAGCCCCAGCATTTT. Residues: CASSEGGGDQPQHF.

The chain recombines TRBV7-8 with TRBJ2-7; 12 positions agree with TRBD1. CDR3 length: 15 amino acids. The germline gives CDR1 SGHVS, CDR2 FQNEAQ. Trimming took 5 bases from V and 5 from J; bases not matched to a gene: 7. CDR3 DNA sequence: TGTGCCAGCAGCCGGGGACAGGGGGCGCTTAACGAGCAGTACTTC. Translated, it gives CASSRGQGALNEQYF.

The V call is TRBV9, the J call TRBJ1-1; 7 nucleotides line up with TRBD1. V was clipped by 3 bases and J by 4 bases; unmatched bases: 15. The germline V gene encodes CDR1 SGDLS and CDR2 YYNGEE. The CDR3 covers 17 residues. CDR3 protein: CASSASGTVGFGTEAFF. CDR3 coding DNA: TGTGCCAGCAGCGCCTCGGGGACAGTCGGATTCGGCACTGAAGCTTTCTTT.

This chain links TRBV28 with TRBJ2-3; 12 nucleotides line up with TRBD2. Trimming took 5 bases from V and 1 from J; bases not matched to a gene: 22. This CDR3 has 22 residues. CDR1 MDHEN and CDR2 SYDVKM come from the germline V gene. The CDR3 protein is CASSTPYGLAGLAPGGTDTQYF. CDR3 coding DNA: TGTGCCAGCAGTACACCTTACGGACTAGCGGGATTGGCCCCGGGTGGCACAGATACGCAGTATTTT.

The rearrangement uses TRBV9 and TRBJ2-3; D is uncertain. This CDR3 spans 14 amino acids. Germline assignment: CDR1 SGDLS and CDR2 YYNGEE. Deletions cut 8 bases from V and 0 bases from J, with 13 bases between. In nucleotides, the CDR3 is TGTGCCAGTTCCTTCCCGCCTAGCACAGATACGCAGTATTTT. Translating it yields CASSFPPSTDTQYF.

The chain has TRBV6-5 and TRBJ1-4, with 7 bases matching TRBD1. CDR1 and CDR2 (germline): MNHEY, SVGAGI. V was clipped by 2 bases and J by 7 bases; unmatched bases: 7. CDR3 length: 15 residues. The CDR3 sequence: CASSYGLYRGEKLFF. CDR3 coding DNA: TGTGCCAGCAGTTACGGATTATACAGGGGTGAAAAACTGTTTTTT.

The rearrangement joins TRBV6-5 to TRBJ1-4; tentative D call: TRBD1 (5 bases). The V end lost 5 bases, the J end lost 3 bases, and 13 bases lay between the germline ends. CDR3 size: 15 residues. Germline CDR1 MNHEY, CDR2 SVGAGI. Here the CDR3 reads CASSRLGRANEKLFF. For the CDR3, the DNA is TGTGCCAGCAGTCGCCTGGGACGGGCTAATGAAAAACTGTTTTTT.

In DNA, the CDR3 is TGTGCCAGCAGCAACCGACAGGGGCCTAACTATGGCTACACCTTC. Translation: CASSNRQGPNYGYTF. The chain carries TRBV7-9 and TRBJ1-2; 8 nucleotides align to TRBD1. After removal of 5 bases from V and 0 bases from J, the junction contained 5 bases not matched to a gene. CDR3 length: 15 amino acids. Germline values: CDR1 SEHNR, CDR2 FQNEAQ (reference sequence).

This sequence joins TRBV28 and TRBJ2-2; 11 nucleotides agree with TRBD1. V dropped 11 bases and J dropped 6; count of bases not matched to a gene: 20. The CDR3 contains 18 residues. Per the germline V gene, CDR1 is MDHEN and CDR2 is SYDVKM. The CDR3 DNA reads TGTGCCGCACAAAAGACGGGACAGGGGGGTCGTCGGCCCGGGGAGCTGTTTTTT. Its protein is CAAQKTGQGGRRPGELFF. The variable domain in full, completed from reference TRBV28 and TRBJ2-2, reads DVKVTQSSRYLVKRTGEKVFLECVQDMDHENMFWYRQDPGLGLRLIYFSYDVKMKEKGDIPEGYSVSREKKERFSLILESASTNQTSMYLCAAQKTGQGGRRPGELFFGEGSRLTVL.

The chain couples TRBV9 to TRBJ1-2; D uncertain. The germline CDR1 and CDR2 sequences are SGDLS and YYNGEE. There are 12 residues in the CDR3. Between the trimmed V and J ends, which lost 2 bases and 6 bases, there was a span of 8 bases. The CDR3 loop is CASSVPYNGYTF. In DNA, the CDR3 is TGTGCCAGCAGCGTTCCTTATAATGGCTACACCTTC.

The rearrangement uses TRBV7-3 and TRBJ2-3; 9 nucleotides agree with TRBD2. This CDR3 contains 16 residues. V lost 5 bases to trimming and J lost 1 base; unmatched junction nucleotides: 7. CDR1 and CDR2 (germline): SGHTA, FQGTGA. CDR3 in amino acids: CASSLSGRRGTDTQYF. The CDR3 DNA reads TGTGCCAGCAGCCTGAGCGGGAGGAGGGGCACAGATACGCAGTATTTT.

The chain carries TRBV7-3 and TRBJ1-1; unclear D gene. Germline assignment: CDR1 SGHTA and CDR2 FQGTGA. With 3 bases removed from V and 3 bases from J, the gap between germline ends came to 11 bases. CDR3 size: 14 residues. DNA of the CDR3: TGTGCCAGCAGCTTGACAATAAAAGACACTGAAGCTTTCTTT. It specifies CASSLTIKDTEAFF.

CDR3 residues: CASSFGTPNSPLHF. CDR3 bases: TGTGCCAGCAGTTTTGGGACACCTAATTCACCCCTCCACTTT. The J gene is TRBJ1-6, the V gene TRBV28, with a weak D call TRBD1 (6 bases). Trimming took 3 bases from V and 6 from J, leaving 9 bases between them. CDR1 and CDR2 from the germline V gene are MDHEN and SYDVKM. CDR3 length: 14 amino acids.

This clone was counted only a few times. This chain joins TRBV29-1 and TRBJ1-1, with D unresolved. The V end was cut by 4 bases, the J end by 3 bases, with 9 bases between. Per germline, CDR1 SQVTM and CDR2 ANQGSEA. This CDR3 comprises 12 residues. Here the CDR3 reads CSVVDADTEAFF. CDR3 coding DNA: TGCAGCGTTGTAGACGCCGACACTGAAGCTTTCTTT. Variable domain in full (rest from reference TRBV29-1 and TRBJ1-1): SAVISQKPSRDICQRGTSLTIQCQVDSQVTMMFWYRQQPGQSLTLIATANQGSEATYESGFVIDKFPISRPNLTFSTLTVSNMSPEDSSIYLCSVVDADTEAFFGQGTRLTVV.

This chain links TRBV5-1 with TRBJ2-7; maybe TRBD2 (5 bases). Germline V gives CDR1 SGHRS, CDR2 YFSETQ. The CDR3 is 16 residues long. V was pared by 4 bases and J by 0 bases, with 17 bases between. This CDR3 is CASSPDGFGLSYEQYF. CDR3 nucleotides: TGCGCCAGCAGCCCGGACGGGTTTGGACTCTCCTACGAGCAGTACTTC.

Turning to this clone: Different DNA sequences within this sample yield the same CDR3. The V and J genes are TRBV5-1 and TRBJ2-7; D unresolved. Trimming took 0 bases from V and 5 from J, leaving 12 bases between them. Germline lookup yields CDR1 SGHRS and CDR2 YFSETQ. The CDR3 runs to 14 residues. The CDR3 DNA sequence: TGCGCCAGCAGCTTGGCGGGCGGTTCGAACGAGCAGTACTTC. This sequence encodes CASSLAGGSNEQYF.

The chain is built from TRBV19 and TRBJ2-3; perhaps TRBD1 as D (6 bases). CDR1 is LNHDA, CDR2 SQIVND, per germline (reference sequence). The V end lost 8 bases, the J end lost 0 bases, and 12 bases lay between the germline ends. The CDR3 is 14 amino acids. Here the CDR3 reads CASGGDRSTDTQYF. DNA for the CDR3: TGTGCCAGTGGGGGAGACAGGAGCACAGATACGCAGTATTTT.

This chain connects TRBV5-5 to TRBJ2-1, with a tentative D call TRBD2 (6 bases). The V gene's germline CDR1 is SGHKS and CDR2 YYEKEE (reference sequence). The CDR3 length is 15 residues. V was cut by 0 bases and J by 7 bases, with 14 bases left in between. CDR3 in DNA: TGTGCCAGCAGCTTGGGTAGTAGCCGGGGGAATGAGCAGTTCTTC. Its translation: CASSLGSSRGNEQFF.

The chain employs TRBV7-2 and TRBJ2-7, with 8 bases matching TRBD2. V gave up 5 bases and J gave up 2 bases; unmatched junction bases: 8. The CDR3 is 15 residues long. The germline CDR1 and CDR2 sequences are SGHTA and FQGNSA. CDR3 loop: CASSLSGGRTYEQYF. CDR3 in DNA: TGTGCCAGCAGCCTCAGTGGCGGGAGGACCTACGAGCAGTACTTC.

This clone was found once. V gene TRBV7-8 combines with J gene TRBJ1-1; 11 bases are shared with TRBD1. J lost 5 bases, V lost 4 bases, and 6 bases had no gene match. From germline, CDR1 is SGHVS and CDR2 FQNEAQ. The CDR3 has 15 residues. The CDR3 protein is CASSYAGQGGTEAFF. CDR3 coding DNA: TGTGCCAGCAGCTATGCGGGACAGGGGGGAACTGAAGCTTTCTTT. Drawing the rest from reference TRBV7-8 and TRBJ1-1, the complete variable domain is GAGVSQSPRYKVAKRGQDVALRCDPISGHVSLFWYQQALGQGPEFLTYFQNEAQLDKSGLPSDRFFAERPEGSVSTLKIQRTQQEDSAVYLCASSYAGQGGTEAFFGQGTRLTVV.

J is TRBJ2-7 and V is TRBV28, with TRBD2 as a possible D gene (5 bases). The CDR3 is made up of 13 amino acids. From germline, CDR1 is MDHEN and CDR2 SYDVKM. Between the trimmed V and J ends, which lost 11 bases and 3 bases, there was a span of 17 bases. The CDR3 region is CAVRRRLVYEQYF. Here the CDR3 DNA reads TGTGCCGTGAGGAGGCGTCTGGTCTACGAGCAGTACTTC.

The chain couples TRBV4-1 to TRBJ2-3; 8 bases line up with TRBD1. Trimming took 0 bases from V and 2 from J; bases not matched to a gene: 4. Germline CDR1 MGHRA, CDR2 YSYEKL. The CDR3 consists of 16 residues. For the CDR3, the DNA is TGCGCCAGCAGCCAAGACTCAGGGGGCTACACAGATACGCAGTATTTT. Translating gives CASSQDSGGYTDTQYF.

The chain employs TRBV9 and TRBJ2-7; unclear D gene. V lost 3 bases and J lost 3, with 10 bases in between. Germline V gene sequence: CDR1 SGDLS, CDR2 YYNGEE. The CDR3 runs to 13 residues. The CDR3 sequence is CASSASVNYEQYF. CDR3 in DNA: TGTGCCAGCAGCGCGAGCGTAAACTACGAGCAGTACTTC.

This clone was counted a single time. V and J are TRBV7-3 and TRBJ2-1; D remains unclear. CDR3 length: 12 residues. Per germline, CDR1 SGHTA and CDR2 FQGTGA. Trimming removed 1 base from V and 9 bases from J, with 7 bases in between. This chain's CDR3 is CASSLIGSEQFF. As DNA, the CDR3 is TGTGCCAGCAGCTTAATCGGATCTGAGCAGTTCTTC.

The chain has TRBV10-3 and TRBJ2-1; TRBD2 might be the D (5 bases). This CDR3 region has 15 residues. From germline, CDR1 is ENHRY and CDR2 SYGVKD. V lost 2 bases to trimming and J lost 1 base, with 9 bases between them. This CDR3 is CAISEGLASYNEQFF. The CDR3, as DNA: TGTGCCATCAGTGAGGGGCTAGCATCCTACAATGAGCAGTTCTTC.

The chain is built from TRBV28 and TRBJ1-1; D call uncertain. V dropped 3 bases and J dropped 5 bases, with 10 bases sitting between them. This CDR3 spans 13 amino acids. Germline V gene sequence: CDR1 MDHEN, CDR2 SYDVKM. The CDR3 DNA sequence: TGTGCCAGCAGTTTGGGGAGGGAAACTGAAGCTTTCTTT. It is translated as CASSLGRETEAFF.